This TCR beta chain derives from a study of CD8 T cells in Susac syndrome. Random hexamers were used to reverse transcribe the RNA input (roughly 0.5 to 1 ug). One entry per CDR3 protein results from TCRdb running MiXCR on the immunoSEQ multiplex PCR reads. The sample lists about 100,000 distinct CDR3 sequences; about 95% were seen once. The CDR3 spans 15 residues. J gave up 9 bases and V 5 bases, and 9 bases lay outside the gene matches. CDR1 and CDR2 (germline): DFQATT, SNEGSKA (reference sequence). The TCR sequence derives from a human donor with Susac syndrome. Sequenced material: CD8+ T cells from PBMCs. The rearrangement links TRBV20-1 to TRBJ2-1, with TRBD2 matching over 14 bases. The CDR3 reads CSARAGTSGSLEQFF. As DNA, the CDR3 is TGCAGTGCTCGAGCCGGGACTAGCGGGAGCCTTGAGCAGTTCTTC.